The 24 T cell receptor beta chains below were found in one sample sequenced in a study of radiotherapy plus CTLA-4 blockade in lung cancer. The protocol was immunoSEQ multiplex PCR, while the TCRdb copy is restricted to in-frame clones and leaves out a portion. The profile shows some 73,000 clones, under 85% of them singletons. Specimen: peripheral blood, collected from a patient treated with radiotherapy plus ipilimumab. These receptors were taken from a human donor with non-small cell lung cancer who had stable disease on radiotherapy plus ipilimumab.

The J gene is TRBJ1-2, the V gene TRBV5-4, with 9 bases identical to TRBD1. The CDR3 covers 16 residues. V lost 5 bases to trimming and J lost 6 bases; unmatched junction nucleotides: 14. Germline V gene lookup returns CDR1 SGHNT and CDR2 YYREEE (reference sequence). The CDR3 here is CASRPPGQGFGHGYTF. CDR3 DNA sequence: TGTGCCAGCAGACCACCGGGACAGGGATTTGGCCATGGCTACACCTTC.

The chain combines TRBV6-5 with TRBJ2-5; 9 bases are shared with TRBD2. The V gene's germline CDR1 is MNHEY and CDR2 SVGAGI. Trimming cost V 6 bases and J 3 bases; bases outside gene matches: 8. This CDR3 region has 15 residues. Here the CDR3 DNA reads TGTGCCAGCAGGGGACCGGGACTAGCCAAAGAGACCCAGTACTTC. Amino acid sequence: CASRGPGLAKETQYF.

A word on this clone: The same CDR3 also results from other DNA sequences found in this sample. The chain recombines TRBV9 with TRBJ2-7, with 11 bases identical to TRBD2. CDR3 size: 14 residues. J lost 4 bases, V lost 0 bases, and 0 bases had no gene match. Looked up from germline, CDR1 is SGDLS and CDR2 is YYNGEE. The CDR3 region has the DNA TGTGCCAGCAGCGTAGCTAGCGGGGGGTACGAGCAGTACTTC. It codes for CASSVASGGYEQYF. Filled out from reference TRBV9 and TRBJ2-7, the complete variable domain reads DSGVTQTPKHLITATGQRVTLRCSPRSGDLSVYWYQQSLDQGLQFLIQYYNGEERAKGNILERFSAQQFPDLHSELNLSSLELGDSALYFCASSVASGGYEQYFGPGTRLTVT.

The chain employs TRBV2 and TRBJ2-5, with 10 bases identical to TRBD2. In germline, CDR1 is SNHLY, CDR2 FYNNEI. The CDR3 sequence is 18 residues long. The J segment lost 5 bases and the V segment lost 0 bases, leaving 12 bases of the junction unmatched. The CDR3 DNA reads as TGTGCCAGCAGTGAAGCGTTACTAGCGGGAAGGAAATTGGAGACCCAGTACTTC. This sequence encodes CASSEALLAGRKLETQYF.

V and J are TRBV6-1 and TRBJ2-7; 11 bases are shared with TRBD1. The trim removed 5 bases at V and 3 bases at J, leaving 6 bases unmatched. The CDR3 contains 15 residues. Germline V gene lookup returns CDR1 MNHNS and CDR2 SASEGT. For the CDR3, the DNA is TGTGCCAGCAGTCTAGGACAGGGGGCCTTCTACGAGCAGTACTTC. It yields the protein CASSLGQGAFYEQYF.

The chain carries TRBV5-4 and TRBJ1-2; the D gene is possibly TRBD1 (5 bases). The CDR3 loop spans 14 amino acids. Trimming took 0 bases from V and 9 from J, leaving 15 bases between them. Germline V gene lookup returns CDR1 SGHNT and CDR2 YYREEE (reference sequence). The CDR3 DNA follows: TGTGCCAGCAGCTTGGCCGGGGGAGGTGAGAGCTACACCTTC. It encodes CASSLAGGGESYTF.

The chain is built from TRBV11-3 and TRBJ2-7, with 9 bases identical to TRBD1. The CDR3 is made up of 15 amino acids. Germline lookup yields CDR1 SGHNT and CDR2 YENEEA. After removal of 6 bases from V and 4 bases from J, the junction contained 10 bases not matched to a gene. CDR3 region: CASSPGTGKKYEQYF. CDR3 nucleotides: TGTGCCAGCAGTCCCGGGACAGGGAAAAAATACGAGCAGTACTTC.

DNA for the CDR3: TGTGCCAGCAGTTACTCGGGAGGGGAGCAGTTCTTC. It is translated as CASSYSGGEQFF. The chain uses TRBV6-8 and TRBJ2-1, with 7 bases that match TRBD2. The junction had 0 bases not matched to a gene; V was cut back by 0 bases and J by 10 bases. The CDR3 covers 12 residues. Germline V gene data show CDR1 as MNHGY and CDR2 as SAAAGT.

The chain employs TRBV4-2 and TRBJ2-7; 9 bases are a match to TRBD2. This CDR3 spans 14 amino acids. The germline V gene has CDR1 LGHNA and CDR2 YNFKEQ. V lost 4 bases, J lost 2 bases, and 3 bases stayed unmatched. CDR3 loop: CASSRASGAYEQYF. In DNA form, the CDR3 reads TGTGCCAGCAGCCGGGCTAGCGGGGCCTACGAGCAGTACTTC.

The V call is TRBV9, the J call TRBJ2-2; D ambiguous. V was trimmed by 2 bases and J by 5 bases, leaving 10 bases between them. CDR1 SGDLS and CDR2 YYNGEE come from the germline V gene. The CDR3 loop spans 14 amino acids. Here the CDR3 DNA reads TGTGCCAGCAGCGTCGGTGGCGGAACCGGGGAGCTGTTTTTT. Its protein product is CASSVGGGTGELFF.

The chain joins TRBV19 to TRBJ2-3, with 10 bases lining up with TRBD1. CDR3 length: 14 residues. Germline CDR1 is LNHDA and CDR2 is SQIVND (reference sequence). The J segment lost 8 bases and the V segment lost 9 bases, leaving 11 bases of the junction unmatched. CDR3 DNA: TGTGCCAGCTCCTTCGGGACAGGGGCTGGTACGCAGTATTTT. It codes for CASSFGTGAGTQYF.

This clone was recorded once. The chain carries TRBV11-3 and TRBJ2-4, with TRBD2 matching 14 bases. The V gene end was trimmed by 5 bases and the J gene end by 8 bases; junction bases not matched to a gene: 11. Germline V CDR1 and CDR2: SGHNT, YENEEA. This CDR3 is built from 17 residues. This CDR3 reads CASSRGLAGGSGDIQYF. CDR3 bases: TGTGCCAGCAGCCGCGGACTAGCGGGAGGCTCTGGGGACATTCAGTACTTC.

This chain links TRBV5-1 with TRBJ1-4; D ambiguous. Germline V gene lookup returns CDR1 SGHRS and CDR2 YFSETQ. The CDR3 is 15 residues long. V was pared by 4 bases and J by 0 bases, with 10 bases between. CDR3 nucleotides: TGCGCCAGCAGCCCTTCAGGAACAACTAATGAAAAACTGTTTTTT. Its protein is CASSPSGTTNEKLFF.

This clone came up once. The chain employs TRBV2 and TRBJ2-5; tentative D call: TRBD1 (5 bases). CDR1 and CDR2 from the germline V gene are SNHLY and FYNNEI. CDR3 length: 14 residues. The V gene lost 2 bases and the J gene lost 4 bases, with 11 bases spanning the gap. The DNA of the CDR3 is TGTGCCAGCAGTGAAAGCAGGGCCGGAGAGACCCAGTACTTC. Its protein is CASSESRAGETQYF.

This clone was observed once. This chain uses TRBV18 with TRBJ2-1; a possible D gene is TRBD2 (6 bases). Germline CDR1 reads KGHSH; CDR2 reads LQKENI. The CDR3 has 17 residues. The V and J ends lost 0 bases and 4 bases respectively, with 16 bases between them. CDR3 in DNA: TGTGCCAGCTCACCACCTCCGGGTTTTAGCGGTTACAATGAGCAGTTCTTC. This sequence encodes CASSPPPGFSGYNEQFF.

The rearrangement joins TRBV7-2 to TRBJ2-2, with 11 bases matching TRBD2. CDR3 size: 17 residues. Germline V gene data show CDR1 as SGHTA and CDR2 as FQGNSA. J was trimmed by 2 bases and V by 5 bases; bases with no gene match: 7. CDR3 in amino acids: CASSLKTSGGNTGELFF. In DNA, the CDR3 is TGTGCCAGCAGCCTCAAAACTAGCGGGGGCAACACCGGGGAGCTGTTTTTT.

The rearrangement joins TRBV5-1 to TRBJ1-3; D may be TRBD1 (5 bases). This CDR3 is 16 amino acids long. The V gene lost 4 bases and the J gene lost 0 bases, with 14 bases spanning the gap. CDR1 is SGHRS, CDR2 YFSETQ, per germline. The CDR3 is CASSPGTVGSGNTIYF. In nucleotides, the CDR3 is TGCGCCAGCAGCCCCGGGACGGTGGGCTCTGGAAACACCATATATTTT.

The genes are TRBV19 and TRBJ2-3; 8 bases are shared with TRBD1. Germline lookup yields CDR1 LNHDA and CDR2 SQIVND (reference sequence). CDR3 length: 15 amino acids. Trimming took 5 bases from V and 2 from J; bases not matched to a gene: 6. CDR3 region: CASSVGQGYTDTQYF. The DNA of the CDR3 is TGTGCCAGTAGTGTCGGACAGGGCTACACAGATACGCAGTATTTT. The full variable domain, rest sourced from reference TRBV19 and TRBJ2-3, is DGGITQSPKYLFRKEGQNVTLSCEQNLNHDAMYWYRQDPGQGLRLIYYSQIVNDFQKGDIAEGYSVSREKKESFPLTVTSAQKNPTAFYLCASSVGQGYTDTQYFGPGTRLTVL.

V is TRBV5-1 and J is TRBJ1-4; D call uncertain. Germline CDR1 and CDR2: SGHRS and YFSETQ. Between the trimmed V and J ends, which lost 4 bases and 0 bases, there was a span of 7 bases. The CDR3 consists of 14 residues. CDR3 nucleotides: TGCGCCAGCAGCCCCACAGCAACTAATGAAAAACTGTTTTTT. Translation: CASSPTATNEKLFF.

The count of this clone is one. For the CDR3, the DNA is TGTGCCAGCAGCTTAGGGACTCAAGGGAGCACAGATACGCAGTATTTT. It is translated as CASSLGTQGSTDTQYF. The genes are TRBV7-2 and TRBJ2-3, with D perhaps TRBD2 (5 bases). Looked up from germline, CDR1 is SGHTA and CDR2 is FQGNSA. Deletions cut 1 base from V and 0 bases from J, with 11 bases between. There are 16 residues in the CDR3.

The chain carries TRBV4-1 and TRBJ1-3, with D unclear. Germline V CDR1 and CDR2: MGHRA, YSYEKL. This CDR3 region has 17 residues. V lost 0 bases and J lost 2, with 14 bases in between. Here the CDR3 reads CASSQESGSQAGNTIYF. The CDR3 DNA is TGCGCCAGCAGCCAAGAGAGTGGTAGCCAGGCTGGAAACACCATATATTTT.

In this sample, this clone turned up a few times. The chain has TRBV29-1 and TRBJ1-2, with D unresolved. Germline V gene lookup returns CDR1 SQVTM and CDR2 ANQGSEA. This CDR3 has 12 residues. V lost 3 bases, J lost 7 bases, and 12 bases lay in between. This chain's CDR3 is CSVEYGSGGYTF. The CDR3 DNA follows: TGCAGCGTTGAGTACGGATCTGGTGGCTACACCTTC.

V and J are TRBV10-3 and TRBJ1-5; weak D call: TRBD1 (5 bases). The CDR3 is 14 residues long. Trimming left V 5 bases short and J 6 bases short, with 14 bases between. Germline V gene sequence: CDR1 ENHRY, CDR2 SYGVKD. CDR3 residues: CAISLGGVGQPQHF. CDR3 DNA: TGTGCCATCAGTCTGGGGGGTGTGGGTCAGCCCCAGCATTTT.

J is TRBJ1-2 and V is TRBV30; D is uncertain. Germline V CDR1 and CDR2: GTSNPN, SVGIG (reference sequence). The CDR3 is 15 amino acids. Deletions cut 4 bases from V and 8 bases from J, with 23 bases between. The CDR3 reads CAWIRRGSLLGGYTF. The CDR3 DNA is TGTGCCTGGATCCGCCGGGGTTCTCTGCTGGGAGGCTACACCTTC.